A single sample is the source of the 8 T cell receptor beta chains below, sequenced in a study of T cell changes during pregnancy in multiple sclerosis. Only in-frame clones appear in the TCRdb table, and some are missing; sequencing was by immunoSEQ multiplex PCR. The table includes about 120,000 clones, under 95% detected once. The specimen comprised peripheral blood, sampled before pregnancy. These receptors were obtained from a female donor with multiple sclerosis, enrolled in a pregnancy study.

The chain links TRBV11-3 to TRBJ2-2, with D possibly matching TRBD1 (5 bases). The CDR3 covers 13 residues. Per the germline V gene, CDR1 is SGHNT and CDR2 is YENEEA. Trimming shortened V by 5 bases and J by 4 bases, and 8 bases separated the two germline ends. The CDR3 protein is CASSLQATGELFF. In DNA, the CDR3 is TGTGCCAGCAGCCTACAGGCCACCGGGGAGCTGTTTTTT.

The genes are TRBV18 and TRBJ1-2; no firm D call. The CDR3 sequence is 15 residues long. The V end was cut by 0 bases, the J end by 8 bases, with 16 bases between. Germline V gives CDR1 KGHSH, CDR2 LQKENI. As DNA, the CDR3 is TGTGCCAGCTCACCACCGGCCTCGGGGTGGAAAGGCTACACCTTC. Translating it yields CASSPPASGWKGYTF. Supplemented by reference TRBV18 and TRBJ1-2, the full variable domain reads NAGVMQNPRHLVRRRGQEARLRCSPMKGHSHVYWYRQLPEEGLKFMVYLQKENIIDESGMPKERFSAEFPKEGPSILRIQQVVRGDSAAYFCASSPPASGWKGYTFGSGTRLTVV.

This clone was observed once. This chain joins TRBV7-9 and TRBJ1-1; the match to TRBD1 covers 9 bases. The germline V gene has CDR1 SEHNR and CDR2 FQNEAQ (reference sequence). V trimming: 2 bases; J trimming: 0 bases; junction bases outside the gene matches: 10. The CDR3 consists of 18 residues. CDR3 protein: CASSLRDRDTPLNTEAFF. In DNA form, the CDR3 reads TGTGCCAGCAGCTTAAGGGACAGGGATACTCCATTGAACACTGAAGCTTTCTTT.

This chain joins TRBV28 and TRBJ1-1; possible D gene TRBD1, 5 bases. The V end was cut by 5 bases, the J end by 1 base, with 17 bases between. Looked up from germline, CDR1 is MDHEN and CDR2 is SYDVKM. The CDR3 is 16 residues long. Written as DNA, the CDR3 is TGTGCCAGCAGTCCATTAAAGGGGTGGCAGAACACTGAAGCTTTCTTT. It is translated as CASSPLKGWQNTEAFF.

The chain has TRBV6-5 and TRBJ1-2; no clear D gene. V was pared by 4 bases and J by 7 bases, with 7 bases between. The CDR3 length is 11 residues. Germline CDR1 reads MNHEY; CDR2 reads SVGAGI. Written as DNA, the CDR3 is TGTGCCAGCAGTTCGACACTTGGCTACACCTTC. Translation gives CASSSTLGYTF.

This sequence joins TRBV11-2 and TRBJ2-3, with TRBD2 identical over 9 bases. CDR1 and CDR2 from the germline V gene are SGHAT and FQNNGV. The J segment lost 4 bases and the V segment lost 2 bases, leaving 7 bases of the junction unmatched. This CDR3 comprises 16 residues. The CDR3 nucleotides are TGTGCCAGCAGCTTAAGGGCGGGGGGGCAAGCAGATACGCAGTATTTT. Amino acid sequence: CASSLRAGGQADTQYF. Combining the CDR3 with reference TRBV11-2 and TRBJ2-3 gives the whole variable domain EAGVAQSPRYKIIEKRQSVAFWCNPISGHATLYWYQQILGQGPKLLIQFQNNGVVDDSQLPKDRFSAERLKGVDSTLKIQPAKLEDSAVYLCASSLRAGGQADTQYFGPGTRLTVL.

The chain recombines TRBV27 with TRBJ2-3, with 7 nucleotides matching TRBD2. This CDR3 region has 16 residues. Germline CDR1 is MNHEY and CDR2 is SMNVEV (reference sequence). V shed 3 bases and J 4 bases; nucleotides not matched to a gene: 10. CDR3 in DNA: TGTGCCAGCAGTTTTGGGACTACTAGTCCATCAGATACGCAGTATTTT. Its protein is CASSFGTTSPSDTQYF.

This clone came up once. The genes are TRBV9 and TRBJ1-1, with D tentatively TRBD1 (5 bases). Germline V gene sequence: CDR1 SGDLS, CDR2 YYNGEE. The ends were cut back, 4 bases at V and 5 bases at J, with 18 bases in the middle. The CDR3 totals 15 residues. CDR3 coding DNA: TGTGCCAGCAGCCCGCGGGGGGAATCATGGACTGAAGCTTTCTTT. Amino acids: CASSPRGESWTEAFF.